The source of this T cell receptor (beta chain) is a study of T cell clonality in common variable immunodeficiency. General observations from the study: CVID patient heterogeneity limited repertoire-clinical complication correlations. Shared TCRbeta clones were fewer between CVID subjects than controls.

Generated by immunoSEQ multiplex PCR, the TCRdb table keeps only in-frame clones and is missing some. Reported are under 50,000 clones, none seen only once; the ten largest carry about 6%. V lost 5 bases and J 7 bases, leaving 12 bases between the germline ends. Per germline, CDR1 SGHTA and CDR2 FQGNSA. The CDR3 consists of 14 residues. This clone was recorded at least ten times. The antigen is unknown. Sequencing ends 3 residues short of the CDR3 end; the germline J gene provides the rest. The specimen was peripheral blood mononuclear cells. The receptor's source is a person aged 18 to 70 in good health. The gene calls are TRBV7-2 and TRBJ1-6; TRBD1 might be the D (5 bases). CDR3 residues: CASSQDTLNSPLHF. The sequenced part of the CDR3 DNA is TGTGCCAGCAGCCAGGACACATTAAATTCACCC.